The T cell receptor (beta chain) described here comes from a study of blood T cell repertoires in COVID-19. After removal of 4 bases from V and 0 bases from J, the junction contained 3 bases not matched to a gene. Germline V gene data show CDR1 as MNHEY and CDR2 as SVGAGI. There are 15 residues in the CDR3. In the original processing: Reference gene primer amplification yielded estimated nucleated cell counts. TCRdb's copy holds only in-frame clones and misses some; the assay was immunoSEQ multiplex PCR. V and J calls and clone size follow that table, whereas D and trimming were derived from the DNA. The repertoire includes around 250,000 clones, about 88% of them detected once, and 3.5% to 4% sits in the top ten. A few counts support this clone.

This TCR came from a young man with active or convalescent COVID-19. The chain carries TRBV6-5 and TRBJ1-3, with 7 bases aligning to TRBD1. Sequenced material: peripheral blood. The CDR3 sequence: CASSLDRISGNTIYF. In DNA form, the CDR3 reads TGTGCCAGCAGTTTGGACAGGATCTCTGGAAACACCATATATTTT.